This paragraph covers one TCR beta chain sequence. The data are from a study of blood T cell repertoires in COVID-19. Study background: The cDNA or gDNA used as material had been derived from T cells, B-cell-depleted T cells, or PBMCs.

As handled by the study authors: Estimated nucleated cell counts came from reference gene primer amplification. Assay: immunoSEQ multiplex PCR; the TCRdb copy retains only in-frame clones and omits some. V, J and clone size were drawn from that table, and D and trimming were deduced from the DNA. The table has about 20,000 clones, approximately 88% seen once. This CDR3 is built from 15 residues. Germline V lookup: CDR1 KGHSH, CDR2 LQKENI. V was trimmed by 3 bases and J by 0 bases, leaving 10 bases between them. This sequence was found in a man aged 80 or over with active or convalescent COVID-19. What was sequenced was peripheral blood. The chain links TRBV18 to TRBJ2-3; TRBD1 is a possible D gene (7 bases). CDR3 loop: CASSPQGGSTDTQYF. The CDR3 region has the DNA TGTGCCAGCTCACCCCAGGGGGGAAGCACAGATACGCAGTATTTT.